This is a list of T cell receptor beta chains from one sample in a study of blood T cell repertoires in COVID-19. Assay: immunoSEQ multiplex PCR; the TCRdb copy retains only in-frame clones and omits some. This table has tens of thousands of clones, less than 95% appearing once. Sequenced input: peripheral blood. The receptors shown here come from an elderly man with acute or convalescent COVID-19. Each CDR3 is given with its conserved first and last residue. D genes are given only for firm matches. The size field is filled for only some rows; it gives once, few, many or a size class.

.,TRBJ2-1,TRBV18,.,TGTGCCAGCTCACCTGAACTAGCCCTCTACAATGAGCAGTTCTTC,CASSPELALYNEQFF
.,TRBJ1-5,TRBV9,.,TGTGCCAGCAGCGTAGGACAGGAGGATCAGCCCCAGCATTTT,CASSVGQEDQPQHF
.,TRBJ1-2,TRBV28,.,TGTGCCAGCAGTTCCCCAGGAGGTGCCTATGGCTACACCTTC,CASSSPGGAYGYTF
.,TRBJ1-2,TRBV5-1,.,TGCGCCAGCAGCCGGGGGGCGGATTTTGTGGGCTACACCTTC,CASSRGADFVGYTF
.,TRBJ2-3,TRBV3-1/TRBV3-2,TRBD2,TGTGCCAGCAGCACCCGCCTAGCGGGGCACTACACAGATACGCAGTATTTT,CASSTRLAGHYTDTQYF
.,TRBJ1-3,TRBV18,TRBD1,TGTGCCAGCTCACCAACCCACCAACAGGGGCCTGGAAACACCATATATTTT,CASSPTHQQGPGNTIYF
.,TRBJ1-5,TRBV7-8,.,TGTGCCAGCAGTCGGACAGAGAGTGATCAGCCCCAGCATTTT,CASSRTESDQPQHF
.,TRBJ2-7,TRBV5-1,TRBD2,TGCGCCAGCAGCCCCGGGGGGGAAAGCTCCTACGAGCAGTACTTC,CASSPGGESSYEQYF
.,TRBJ1-1,TRBV5-1,.,TGCGCCAGCAGCTTGGAGAGGAACACTGAAGCTTTCTTT,CASSLERNTEAFF
.,TRBJ1-1,TRBV29-1,TRBD1,TGCAGCGTCCGACAGGGAGGGAACACTGAAGCTTTCTTT,CSVRQGGNTEAFF
few,TRBJ1-5,TRBV19,TRBD1,TGTGCCAGTAGTACCCTGACAGGGGGCAATCAGCCCCAGCATTTT,CASSTLTGGNQPQHF
.,TRBJ1-2,TRBV5-1,.,TGCGCCAGCAGCTTGGCGAGACAGGAGCTATTAACCTTC,CASSLARQELLTF
.,TRBJ2-2,TRBV6-6,.,TGTGCCAGCAGCCCTGAAGGGAGGGGGGAGCTGTTTTTT,CASSPEGRGELFF
.,TRBJ2-3,TRBV4-2,TRBD1,TGTGCCAGCAGCCAAGATGGATCAGGGACAGGGAGCACAGATACGCAGTATTTT,CASSQDGSGTGSTDTQYF
once,TRBJ1-5,TRBV6-5,TRBD1,TGTGCCAGCAGTACCGGGACAGGACGTCGGCCCCAGCATTTT,CASSTGTGRRPQHF
.,TRBJ2-7,TRBV19,TRBD1,TGTGCCAGTAGTGACCGGGACAGAGGCTACGAGCAGTACTTC,CASSDRDRGYEQYF
.,TRBJ2-2,TRBV12-5,TRBD1,TGTGCTAGTGGTTTGCGGGCGACAGGGGGCGCATGGACCGGGGAGCTGTTTTTT,CASGLRATGGAWTGELFF
.,TRBJ1-1,TRBV28,TRBD1,TGTGCCAGCAGTTTCTGGGGACAGGGTAACACTGAAGCTTTCTTT,CASSFWGQGNTEAFF
.,TRBJ1-4,TRBV10-1,.,TGCGCCACCCCGCCTGGGACACCTCACCTTGAAAAACTGTTTTTT,CATPPGTPHLEKLFF
.,TRBJ1-6,TRBV5-1,.,TGCGCCAGCAGCCAGGAGGGCTCCTATAATTCACCCCTCCACTTT,CASSQEGSYNSPLHF
few,TRBJ1-1,TRBV6-5,.,TGTGCCAGCAAAGACAGGCGGGGGGCTTTCTTT,CASKDRRGAFF
.,TRBJ1-6,TRBV14,.,TGTGCCAGCAGCCAAGAATCACTGCCTAATTCACCCCTCCACTTT,CASSQESLPNSPLHF
.,TRBJ2-3,TRBV5-1,TRBD1,TGCGCCAGCAGCAGACAGGGTGAGGCTGGGGCAGATACGCAGTATTTT,CASSRQGEAGADTQYF